This T cell receptor (beta chain) came from a study of blood T cells in healthy people across ages. Then a second PCR, running roughly 6 to 12 cycles, was carried out with a sample-barcoded 5' primer and a J-beta primer mix. Each CDR3 protein gets one entry after TCRdb re-called the 5' RACE reads with MiXCR. Counted here are roughly 1 million distinct CDR3 sequences, about 25% occurring once; the ten biggest clones make up 0.75%. As regards this clonotype: The junction does not match germline at one end; this may be a read error.

The CDR3 runs 17 residues. CDR1 is SGHRS, CDR2 YFSETQ, per germline. This sample also belongs to another study, concerning T cells of mothers and their children.

Sequencing input: blood. The chain recombines TRBV5-1 with TRBJ2-1, with D perhaps matching TRBD2 (6 bases). The sequence came from a girl aged 2 to 9 in good health. The DNA of the CDR3 is TGCGCCAGCAGCTGGATTCCCTTAGCGGAAGACTACAATGAGCGGTTCTTC. Amino acid sequence: CASSWIPLAEDYNERFF.